This T cell receptor (beta chain) came from a study of T cell responses to AZD1222 COVID-19 vaccine. Study-level findings and limits: Donors in the cohort were predominantly white British and more often female, and clonal diversity was possibly underestimated. No repertoire was sampled before or during the peak T cell response, only after it. The CD4 TCRs associated with vaccination extended across spike and predominated at 160-218 and 743-854.

Repertoires were generated with immunoSEQ multiplex PCR, while TCRdb's copy carries only in-frame clones and drops some. The top ten clones hold 4.5% to 5.5% of a sample with about 140,000 clones, approximately 93% of them seen once. In regard to this clone: The antigen remains undetermined.

Unmatched junction bases numbered 9, after V lost 4 bases and J lost 4 bases. Germline CDR1 reads MNHEY; CDR2 reads SMNVEV (reference sequence). The CDR3 sequence is 16 residues long. The clonotype was recovered from an adult in good health. This chain links TRBV27 with TRBJ2-3; 9 positions agree with TRBD2. This specimen was peripheral blood, taken on day 0 of AZD1222 vaccination. CDR3 DNA: TGTGCCAGCAGTTCCCCGGTTAGCGGGAGTTCAGATACGCAGTATTTT. Translation: CASSSPVSGSSDTQYF.